Presented here are 23 T cell receptor beta chains from one specimen sequenced in a study of blood T cells in healthy people across ages. A sample-barcoded 5' primer and a J-beta primer mix were used in a second PCR of roughly 7 to 11 cycles. Each CDR3 protein is one row after TCRdb ran MiXCR on the 5' RACE reads. The sample records hundreds of thousands of distinct CDR3 sequences, over 45% being singletons. Sequenced: blood. The source is a man aged 25-40 years in good health.

The chain links TRBV12-3 or TRBV12-4 to TRBJ2-3, with 7 nucleotides matching TRBD1. The length of the CDR3 is 15 residues. Losses at the gene ends were 7 bases for V and 1 base for J; bases not matched to a gene: 8. The CDR3 DNA reads TGTGCCAGCATAACCTCCGGGACAGGCACAGATACGCAGTATTTT. This gives the protein CASITSGTGTDTQYF.

J is TRBJ1-1 and V is TRBV7-9, with D possibly being TRBD1 (5 bases). V lost 5 bases and J lost 5, with 15 bases in between. Germline-derived CDR1 and CDR2 are SEHNR and FQNEAQ (reference sequence). The CDR3 is 14 amino acids. For the CDR3, the DNA is TGTGCCAGCAGCCCCGCCGGGACGTATACTGAAGCTTTCTTT. It codes for CASSPAGTYTEAFF.

The V gene is TRBV29-1, the J gene TRBJ2-1; 9 bases align to TRBD2. Germline V lookup: CDR1 SQVTM, CDR2 ANQGSEA. This CDR3 contains 15 residues. V dropped 6 bases and J dropped 3; count of bases not matched to a gene: 9. Written as DNA, the CDR3 is TGCAGCGTCCAGGGAGCGGGGGGCCACTACAATGAGCAGTTCTTC. Amino acids: CSVQGAGGHYNEQFF.

The rearrangement links TRBV7-3 to TRBJ2-5, with 8 bases that match TRBD2. Germline V gene data show CDR1 as SGHTA and CDR2 as FQGTGA. Unmatched junction bases numbered 10, after V lost 5 bases and J lost 5 bases. CDR3 size: 15 residues. CDR3 loop: CASSLPAGVRETQYF. CDR3 sequence (DNA): TGTGCCAGCAGCCTACCAGCGGGAGTCCGGGAGACCCAGTACTTC.

The table lists this clonotype with a few counts. CDR3 amino acids: CASSQSTGSSYNEQFF. In nucleotides, the CDR3 is TGCGCCAGCAGCCAGAGTACAGGGAGCTCCTACAATGAGCAGTTCTTC. The chain joins TRBV4-3 to TRBJ2-1; D is perhaps TRBD1 (6 bases). The CDR3 is made up of 16 amino acids. From germline, CDR1 is LGHNA and CDR2 YSLEER. V was cut by 3 bases and J by 0 bases, with 12 bases left in between.

The chain joins TRBV6-1 to TRBJ2-1, with 11 positions matching TRBD2. The CDR3 consists of 14 residues. Germline CDR1 MNHNS, CDR2 SASEGT. Unmatched junction bases numbered 8, after V lost 6 bases and J lost 10 bases. In nucleotides, the CDR3 is TGTGCCAGCAGCCTTAGCGGGGGGGCCCACGAGCAGTTCTTC. It specifies CASSLSGGAHEQFF.

This clonotype occurred a few times. The J gene is TRBJ2-1, the V gene TRBV20-1; tentative D call: TRBD2 (5 bases). This CDR3 has 15 residues. CDR1 DFQATT and CDR2 SNEGSKA come from the germline V gene (reference sequence). The ends were cut back, 5 bases at V and 0 bases at J, with 14 bases in the middle. CDR3 protein: CSAPRSGSSYNEQFF. In DNA form, the CDR3 reads TGCAGTGCTCCCCGCTCGGGGAGCTCCTACAATGAGCAGTTCTTC.

V gene TRBV7-9 combines with J gene TRBJ2-3; no firm D call. This CDR3 region has 15 residues. CDR1 SEHNR and CDR2 FQNEAQ come from the germline V gene (reference sequence). V lost 2 bases and J lost 0, with 9 bases in between. CDR3 DNA sequence: TGTGCCAGCAGCTTATCTGGGCCTAGCACAGATACGCAGTATTTT. This gives the protein CASSLSGPSTDTQYF.

This chain links TRBV28 with TRBJ1-1, with a weak D call TRBD1 (5 bases). The CDR3 runs to 12 residues. CDR1 is MDHEN and CDR2 is SYDVKM in the germline V gene. With 6 bases removed from V and 5 bases from J, the gap between germline ends came to 10 bases. CDR3: CASRVRETEAFF. The CDR3, as DNA: TGTGCCAGCAGGGTCAGGGAAACTGAAGCTTTCTTT. The full variable domain, in which reference TRBV28 and TRBJ1-1 provide the parts outside the CDR3, is DVKVTQSSRYLVKRTGEKVFLECVQDMDHENMFWYRQDPGLGLRLIYFSYDVKMKEKGDIPEGYSVSREKKERFSLILESASTNQTSMYLCASRVRETEAFFGQGTRLTVV.

A note on this clonotype: Germline and junction disagree at one end, which may indicate a read error. This rearrangement joins TRBV12-3 or TRBV12-4 to TRBJ2-7, with D unresolved. The CDR3 runs to 14 residues. CDR3 sequence (DNA): TGTACCAGCAGTCCAGATACACTCTCCTACGAGCAGTACTTC. Its protein is CTSSPDTLSYEQYF.

The chain employs TRBV20-1 and TRBJ2-1; TRBD2 agrees at 11 bases. Germline V gene lookup returns CDR1 DFQATT and CDR2 SNEGSKA (reference sequence). The CDR3 extends over 14 amino acids. The J segment lost 10 bases and the V segment lost 5 bases, leaving 10 bases of the junction unmatched. CDR3 nucleotides: TGCAGTGCTTCTACTAGCGGGGGCTATGGAGAGCAGTTCTTC. It encodes CSASTSGGYGEQFF.

This clonotype has only one observation. J is TRBJ2-1 and V is TRBV28; D remains ambiguous. This CDR3 has 13 residues. The germline V gene has CDR1 MDHEN and CDR2 SYDVKM. V lost 5 bases and J 10 bases, leaving 15 bases between the germline ends. The DNA of the CDR3 is TGTGCCAGCAGTGTAACAGCCCGCTACGAGCAGTTCTTC. Its protein is CASSVTARYEQFF.

The rearrangement joins TRBV20-1 to TRBJ2-6; 7 bases are shared with TRBD1. The germline gives CDR1 DFQATT, CDR2 SNEGSKA (reference sequence). This CDR3 spans 15 amino acids. This CDR3 reads CTTGTANSGANVLTF. The CDR3 DNA is TGCACCACCGGGACAGCGAACTCTGGGGCCAACGTCCTGACTTTC.

The rearrangement uses TRBV5-6 and TRBJ1-2; D call uncertain. CDR3 length: 13 amino acids. Trimming stripped 4 bases from V and 8 bases from J, with 15 bases between. The germline gives CDR1 SGHDT, CDR2 YYEEEE. The chain's CDR3 is CASSRYRVDGYTF. The CDR3, as DNA: TGTGCCAGCAGCCGATATCGCGTAGACGGCTACACCTTC.

This clonotype was counted between two and nine times. The V call is TRBV5-1, the J call TRBJ2-7, with TRBD2 as a possible D gene (6 bases). The CDR3 sequence is 15 residues long. Looked up from germline, CDR1 is SGHRS and CDR2 is YFSETQ. With 3 bases removed from V and 5 bases from J, the gap between germline ends came to 18 bases. CDR3 residues: CASSYGLRAAHEQYF. The CDR3 nucleotides are TGCGCCAGCAGCTACGGACTACGCGCGGCACACGAGCAGTACTTC.

The V and J genes are TRBV27 and TRBJ2-4, with TRBD1 matching 7 bases. Gene TRBJ2-7 matches the end of the DNA better, so the J call may be wrong. The CDR3 spans 15 residues. Germline CDR1 reads MNHEY; CDR2 reads SMNVEV (reference sequence). CDR3 sequence (DNA): TGTGCCAGCAGCCGAGGACAGGCCGTCACCTACGAGCAGTACTTC. Its translation: CASSRGQAVTYEQYF.

On this clonotype: At one boundary the junction diverges from the germline segment, which might be a read error. V is TRBV18 and J is TRBJ2-7; 8 nucleotides line up with TRBD2. Germline CDR1 is KGHSH and CDR2 is LQKENI. This CDR3 spans 15 amino acids. CDR3 sequence reads: CANSRTAGGGYEQYF. CDR3 nucleotides: TGTGCCAACTCACGCACGGCGGGGGGAGGCTACGAGCAGTACTTC.

CDR3: CASILTGTDTQYF. CDR3 bases: TGTGCCAGCATCCTAACTGGAACAGATACGCAGTATTTT. The V and J genes are TRBV12-3 or TRBV12-4 and TRBJ2-3; D gene uncertain. Deletions cut 7 bases from V and 3 bases from J, with 11 bases between. This CDR3 region has 13 residues.

This clonotype was counted a few times. V usage is TRBV20-1 and J usage is TRBJ2-7, with D perhaps TRBD1 (6 bases). The germline V gene encodes CDR1 DFQATT and CDR2 SNEGSKA (reference sequence). V was clipped by 1 base and J by 3 bases, with 10 bases between them. This CDR3 has 13 residues. This chain's CDR3 is CSARAGQSYEQYF. For the CDR3, the DNA is TGCAGTGCTAGAGCGGGACAAAGCTACGAGCAGTACTTC.

The CDR3 DNA reads as TGCAGTGCATCAGTGGGGGGCAGGGGGAATCCAGATAATTCACCCCTCCACTTT. This gives the protein CSASVGGRGNPDNSPLHF. V and J are TRBV20-1 and TRBJ1-6, with TRBD1 matching 7 bases. V lost 6 bases and J lost 5; bases outside the gene matches: 19. Germline CDR1 is DFQATT and CDR2 is SNEGSKA (reference sequence). The CDR3 contains 18 residues.

V is TRBV9 and J is TRBJ2-3, with D hard to call. Between the trimmed V and J ends, which lost 6 bases and 2 bases, there was a span of 16 bases. The length of the CDR3 is 15 residues. Germline V gives CDR1 SGDLS, CDR2 YYNGEE. Here the CDR3 reads CASNVAFFHTDTQYF. The CDR3 DNA sequence: TGTGCCAGCAACGTGGCGTTCTTTCACACAGATACGCAGTATTTT.

DNA for the CDR3: TGTGCCAGCTCACCACAGCGGGAGATCCTCATACACAATGAGCAGTTCTTC. It encodes CASSPQREILIHNEQFF. The rearrangement joins TRBV18 to TRBJ2-1; 8 positions agree with TRBD2. The V gene end was trimmed by 1 base and the J gene end by 5 bases; junction bases not matched to a gene: 10. Germline CDR1 is KGHSH and CDR2 is LQKENI. The length of the CDR3 is 17 residues. The variable domain in full, with the rest retrieved from reference TRBV18 and TRBJ2-1, is NAGVMQNPRHLVRRRGQEARLRCSPMKGHSHVYWYRQLPEEGLKFMVYLQKENIIDESGMPKERFSAEFPKEGPSILRIQQVVRGDSAAYFCASSPQREILIHNEQFFGPGTRLTVL.

On this clonotype: One end of the junction is discordant with germline, which a read error may explain. The chain has TRBV4-2 and TRBJ1-2, with 9 bases matching TRBD1. The germline gives CDR1 LGHNA, CDR2 YNFKEQ. The length of the CDR3 is 15 residues. CDR3 residues: CPSSQARDRDYGYTF. In DNA form, the CDR3 reads TGTCCCAGCAGCCAAGCCCGGGACAGGGATTATGGCTACACCTTC.